Many counts were recorded for the clone carrying this T cell receptor beta chain. This CDR3 has 14 amino acids. From germline, CDR1 is SNHLY and CDR2 FYNNEI. V dropped 4 bases and J dropped 7 bases, with 16 bases sitting between them. The data are from a study of T cells of healthy individuals. MiXCR was run by TCRdb on the 5' RACE reads, yielding one entry per CDR3 protein. The table lists 55,000 to 65,000 distinct CDR3 sequences, roughly 17% of them singletons, with around 4.7% in the top ten. J is TRBJ1-1 and V is TRBV2; D call uncertain. This sequence was found in a human donor in good health. CDR3 protein: CASSALREAFEAFF. The CDR3 bases are TGTGCCAGCAGTGCCCTGAGAGAAGCGTTTGAAGCTTTCTTT.